The source of this T cell receptor (beta chain) is a study of CD8 T cells in ankylosing spondylitis. The study, taken as a whole, reports: In the blood and synovial fluid of reactive arthritis, some motif variants had been previously reported. A motif in TCR beta, a set of under ten highly homologous variants, appeared characteristic of ankylosing spondylitis blood. CD8+ disease-linked clones were present at relatively low frequencies in blood. Matched synovial fluid from ankylosing spondylitis patients was reported to be enriched for disease-linked clones.

V lost 5 bases, J lost 4 bases, and 9 bases lay in between. Germline V CDR1 and CDR2: SNHLY, FYNNEI. This CDR3 spans 13 amino acids. Preparation of TCR beta libraries was done by quantitative 5'-RACE with molecular barcodes. TCRdb analysed the 5' RACE reads with MiXCR anew, one entry per CDR3 protein. This sample has 250,000 to 350,000 distinct CDR3 sequences; around 8% occur once, and the top ten carry 13% to 15%. This clonotype was picked up a small number of times. The antigen is not known. The chain couples TRBV2 to TRBJ2-1; D remains unclear. This clonotype was sampled from a male donor with ankylosing spondylitis. The sequencing input was blood, either unsorted or a sorted T cell fraction (not recorded which). As DNA, the CDR3 is TGTGCCAGCAGTCCGACTCAGTACAATGAGCAGTTCTTC. Translation gives CASSPTQYNEQFF. Variable domain in full (rest from reference TRBV2 and TRBJ2-1): EPEVTQTPSHQVTQMGQEVILRCVPISNHLYFYWYRQILGQKVEFLVSFYNNEISEKSEIFDDQFSVERPDGSNFTLKIRSTKLEDSAMYFCASSPTQYNEQFFGPGTRLTVL.